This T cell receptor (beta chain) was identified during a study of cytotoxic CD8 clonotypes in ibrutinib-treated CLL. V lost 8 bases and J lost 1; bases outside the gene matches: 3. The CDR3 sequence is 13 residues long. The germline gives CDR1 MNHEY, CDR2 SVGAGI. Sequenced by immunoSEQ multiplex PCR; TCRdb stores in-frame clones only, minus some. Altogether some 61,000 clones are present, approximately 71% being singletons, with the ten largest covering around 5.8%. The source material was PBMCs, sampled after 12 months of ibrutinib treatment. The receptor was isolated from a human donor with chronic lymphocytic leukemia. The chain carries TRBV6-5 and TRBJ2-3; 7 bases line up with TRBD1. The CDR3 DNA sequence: TGTGCCAGCCGGGACAGAGGCACAGATACGCAGTATTTT. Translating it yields CASRDRGTDTQYF.